The 8 T cell receptor beta chains below all came from one sample that was sequenced in a study of T cells in Graves' hyperthyroidism and ophthalmopathy. It was RNA transcripts that yielded the amplified TCR beta CDR3 regions. A set of HTBI primers served as the primers for a first-round RT-PCR of the TCR CDR3. MiXCR was run by TCRdb on the multiplex PCR reads, yielding one entry per CDR3 protein. The sample includes around 600,000 distinct CDR3 sequences, less than 20% of them seen just once. What was sequenced was blood. These receptor sequences come from a woman aged 25 to 39 with Graves' hyperthyroidism.

The chain has TRBV20-1 and TRBJ2-7, with 11 bases aligning to TRBD2. The germline CDR1 and CDR2 sequences are DFQATT and SNEGSKA (reference sequence). Trimming cost V 5 bases and J 4 bases; bases outside gene matches: 19. The CDR3 contains 18 residues. The CDR3 sequence: CSAVGGLAGGFDLYEQYF. CDR3 bases: TGCAGTGCTGTGGGGGGTTTAGCGGGAGGGTTCGATCTTTACGAGCAGTACTTC.

The chain employs TRBV7-2 and TRBJ1-1, with TRBD1 as a possible D gene (5 bases). There are 15 residues in the CDR3. The germline CDR1 and CDR2 sequences are SGHTA and FQGNSA. Trimming pared 1 base from V and 1 base from J, leaving 10 bases between. The CDR3 spells CASSLVAGQNTEAFF. The CDR3 bases are TGTGCCAGCAGCTTAGTCGCGGGGCAGAACACTGAAGCTTTCTTT. The complete variable domain, with remaining parts taken from reference TRBV7-2 and TRBJ1-1, reads GAGVSQSPSNKVTEKGKDVELRCDPISGHTALYWYRQSLGQGLEFLIYFQGNSAPDKSGLPSDRFSAERTGGSVSTLTIQRTQQEDSAVYLCASSLVAGQNTEAFFGQGTRLTVV.

There are many counts of this clonotype. This sequence joins TRBV18 and TRBJ2-3; D uncertain. Germline CDR1 KGHSH, CDR2 LQKENI. The CDR3 runs to 14 residues. V was clipped by 1 base and J by 4 bases, with 9 bases between them. This CDR3 is CASSPRAQADTQYF. The CDR3 DNA sequence: TGTGCCAGCTCACCACGAGCTCAGGCAGATACGCAGTATTTT.

This rearrangement joins TRBV5-1 to TRBJ2-7; 16 bases line up with TRBD2. V shed 3 bases, J shed 0 bases, and the junction held 12 bases outside the gene matches. The CDR3 is made up of 20 amino acids. From germline, CDR1 is SGHRS and CDR2 YFSETQ. This chain's CDR3 is CASSSPEGLAGGRGSYEQYF. CDR3 in DNA: TGCGCCAGCAGCTCCCCGGAGGGACTAGCGGGAGGGCGGGGCTCCTACGAGCAGTACTTC.

Regarding this clonotype: A much bigger clone sits one base away, suggesting this may be a read error. As the CDR3 is not closed by the conserved phenylalanine or tryptophan, this likely results from a read error. The V and J genes are TRBV30 and TRBJ2-7, with TRBD2 identical over 7 bases. The length of the CDR3 is 13 residues. The germline V gene encodes CDR1 GTSNPN and CDR2 SVGIG (reference sequence). The V and J ends lost 4 bases and 1 base, in that order; junction bases with no gene match: 4. The CDR3 protein is CAWTVGGSYEQYS. The CDR3 nucleotides are TGTGCCTGGACCGTCGGGGGGTCCTACGAGCAGTACTCC.

This clonotype was seen ten or more times. The rearrangement links TRBV7-2 to TRBJ2-3; D perhaps matches TRBD2 (5 bases). The CDR3 extends over 15 amino acids. Trimming took off 1 base at V and 1 base at J, with 9 bases between the two ends. Germline CDR1 SGHTA, CDR2 FQGNSA. The DNA of the CDR3 is TGTGCCAGCAGCTTAGTCGGGATCCGCACAGATACGCAGTATTTT. Translated: CASSLVGIRTDTQYF.

In DNA form, the CDR3 reads TGTGCCAGCAGTTTAGAACTAGCGGGAGGGAGTGGGAAGACCCAGTACTTC. Translation: CASSLELAGGSGKTQYF. V is TRBV28 and J is TRBJ2-5, with 13 bases matching TRBD2. The CDR3 length is 17 residues. Looked up from germline, CDR1 is MDHEN and CDR2 is SYDVKM. With 2 bases clipped from V and 6 bases from J, the junction kept 9 bases outside the gene matches.

This clonotype was seen a few times. V is TRBV29-1 and J is TRBJ2-1; perhaps TRBD1 as D (6 bases). The CDR3 is 15 residues long. Germline-derived CDR1 and CDR2 are SQVTM and ANQGSEA. Trimming took 6 bases from V and 8 from J, leaving 23 bases between them. The CDR3 DNA is TGCAGCGTGAAAGGGTGGGACACAAACAACCATGAGCAGTTCTTC. This gives the protein CSVKGWDTNNHEQFF.